This T cell receptor beta chain emerged from a study of blood T cell repertoires in COVID-19. Study overall: In each case, the material was cDNA or gDNA derived from T cells, B-cell-depleted T cells, or PBMCs.

For this clone: The same CDR3 can be traced to other DNA sequences in this sample.

This CDR3 region has 15 residues. V dropped 1 base and J dropped 2; count of bases not matched to a gene: 1. Germline V gene lookup returns CDR1 LGHNT and CDR2 FRNRAP. Original processing notes: From reference gene primer amplification, estimates of nucleated cell counts were derived. Data came from immunoSEQ multiplex PCR; TCRdb stores just in-frame clones and leaves some out. Clone size and the V and J calls come from that table; the DNA yielded D and trimming. The sample includes about 18,000 clones, 90% to 95% of them seen just once. The V call is TRBV12-5, the J call TRBJ2-2, with 7 bases matching TRBD1. This TCR was recovered from a human donor in a cohort sampled during active COVID-19. The sequenced sample consisted of peripheral blood. CDR3 region: CASGLGQGNTGELFF. DNA of the CDR3: TGTGCTAGTGGTTTGGGACAGGGTAACACCGGGGAGCTGTTTTTT.